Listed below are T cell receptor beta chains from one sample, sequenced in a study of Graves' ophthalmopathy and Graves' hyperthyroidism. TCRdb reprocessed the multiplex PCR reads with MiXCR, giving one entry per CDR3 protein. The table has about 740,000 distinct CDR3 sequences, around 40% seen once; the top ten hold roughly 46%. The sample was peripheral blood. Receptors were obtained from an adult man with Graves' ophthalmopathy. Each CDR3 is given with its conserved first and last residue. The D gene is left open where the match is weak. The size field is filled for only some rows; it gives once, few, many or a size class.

CDR3 protein: CASREIVDYFTEAFF
CDR3 DNA: TGTGCCAGCCGAGAGATAGTGGACTATTTTACTGAAGCTTTCTTT
D gene: .
J gene: TRBJ1-1
V gene: TRBV19
clone size: .

CDR3 protein: CSVSRDSVGEAFF
CDR3 DNA: TGCAGCGTGTCCCGGGACAGTGTAGGTGAAGCTTTCTTT
D gene: TRBD1
J gene: TRBJ1-1
V gene: TRBV29-1
clone size: once

CDR3 protein: CSASSGTGVLNSPLHF
CDR3 DNA: TGCAGTGCAAGTTCCGGGACAGGGGTCTTGAATTCACCCCTCCACTTT
D gene: TRBD1
J gene: TRBJ1-6
V gene: TRBV20-1
clone size: .

CDR3 protein: CSVYRGIGYTF
CDR3 DNA: TGCAGCGTTTACAGGGGAATAGGCTACACCTTC
D gene: TRBD1
J gene: TRBJ1-2
V gene: TRBV29-1
clone size: many

CDR3 protein: CSARGGTNYGYTF
CDR3 DNA: TGCAGTGCTAGGGGCGGAACTAACTATGGCTACACCTTC
D gene: .
J gene: TRBJ1-2
V gene: TRBV20-1
clone size: many

CDR3 protein: CASSHIDRDQETQYF
CDR3 DNA: TGTGCCAGCAGCCATATAGACAGGGACCAAGAGACCCAGTACTTC
D gene: TRBD1
J gene: TRBJ2-5
V gene: TRBV5-6
clone size: few

CDR3 protein: CASGPRSGDRETQYF
CDR3 DNA: TGTGCCAGCGGGCCGCGTTCAGGGGACCGGGAGACCCAGTACTTC
D gene: .
J gene: TRBJ2-5
V gene: TRBV2
clone size: many

CDR3 protein: CASSRKTEPYGYTF
CDR3 DNA: TGTGCCAGCAGCCGGAAGACGGAACCCTATGGCTACACCTTC
D gene: .
J gene: TRBJ1-2
V gene: TRBV7-8
clone size: .

CDR3 protein: CASRADSPREQYF
CDR3 DNA: TGTGCCAGCAGGGCCGATAGTCCTCGGGAGCAGTACTTC
D gene: .
J gene: TRBJ2-7
V gene: TRBV2
clone size: many

CDR3 protein: CASRRIWEGGANVLTF
CDR3 DNA: TGTGCCAGCCGCCGTATCTGGGAAGGTGGGGCCAACGTCCTGACTTTC
D gene: .
J gene: TRBJ2-6
V gene: TRBV7-9
clone size: .

CDR3 protein: CASSRGLAGTNTGELFF
CDR3 DNA: TGTGCCAGCAGCCGGGGACTAGCGGGGACGAACACCGGGGAGCTGTTTTTT
D gene: TRBD2
J gene: TRBJ2-2
V gene: TRBV7-9
clone size: .

CDR3 protein: CASSSTRSYEQYF
CDR3 DNA: TGTGCCAGCAGTTCTACCCGCTCCTACGAGCAGTACTTC
D gene: .
J gene: TRBJ2-7
V gene: TRBV7-3
clone size: .

CDR3 protein: CATSGIPTGDQPQHF
CDR3 DNA: TGTGCCACCAGTGGGATACCGACGGGGGATCAGCCCCAGCATTTT
D gene: .
J gene: TRBJ1-5
V gene: TRBV24-1
clone size: .

CDR3 protein: CASSEITLRGNSPLHF
CDR3 DNA: TGTGCCAGCAGTGAAATAACACTCCGAGGCAATTCACCCCTCCACTTT
D gene: .
J gene: TRBJ1-6
V gene: TRBV6-1
clone size: .

CDR3 protein: CSMTRTGNYGYTF
CDR3 DNA: TGCAGCATGACCCGGACAGGCAACTATGGCTACACCTTC
D gene: TRBD1
J gene: TRBJ1-2
V gene: TRBV29-1
clone size: .

CDR3 protein: CASSPQDISGNTIYF
CDR3 DNA: TGTGCCAGCAGCCCTCAGGACATCTCTGGAAACACCATATATTTT
D gene: .
J gene: TRBJ1-3
V gene: TRBV9
clone size: few

CDR3 protein: CASSLGLPGGRYSEQYF
CDR3 DNA: TGTGCCAGCAGCTTAGGGTTACCGGGGGGGCGCTACTCCGAGCAGTACTTC
D gene: TRBD2
J gene: TRBJ2-7
V gene: TRBV7-2
clone size: many

CDR3 protein: CASSPPKEGAGVSGTQYF
CDR3 DNA: TGTGCCAGCAGTCCTCCCAAGGAAGGTGCGGGAGTCTCGGGGACCCAGTACTTC
D gene: TRBD2
J gene: TRBJ2-5
V gene: TRBV12-3/TRBV12-4
clone size: .

CDR3 protein: CASSFQRTGVNTEAFF
CDR3 DNA: TGTGCCAGCAGCTTTCAAAGGACAGGGGTGAACACTGAAGCTTTCTTT
D gene: TRBD1
J gene: TRBJ1-1
V gene: TRBV7-3
clone size: many

CDR3 protein: CASSPTWGNGEKLFF
CDR3 DNA: TGTGCCAGCAGCCCAACGTGGGGAAACGGTGAAAAACTGTTTTTT
D gene: .
J gene: TRBJ1-4
V gene: TRBV7-6
clone size: many

CDR3 protein: CSALSDNSGNTIYF
CDR3 DNA: TGCAGTGCCCTATCAGATAACTCTGGAAACACCATATATTTT
D gene: .
J gene: TRBJ1-3
V gene: TRBV20-1
clone size: few

CDR3 protein: CSVAGQGYGYTF
CDR3 DNA: TGCAGCGTCGCGGGACAGGGGTACGGCTACACCTTC
D gene: TRBD1
J gene: TRBJ1-2
V gene: TRBV29-1
clone size: .

CDR3 protein: CASSAQGTNSPLHF
CDR3 DNA: TGTGCCAGCAGCGCTCAGGGAACGAATTCACCCCTCCACTTT
D gene: .
J gene: TRBJ1-6
V gene: TRBV9
clone size: .

CDR3 protein: CASRPQRTGNTIYF
CDR3 DNA: TGTGCCAGCAGACCCCAAAGAACTGGAAACACCATATATTTT
D gene: .
J gene: TRBJ1-3
V gene: TRBV2
clone size: .

CDR3 protein: CASSLAASGNTGELFF
CDR3 DNA: TGTGCCAGCAGCTTAGCCGCTAGCGGGAACACCGGGGAGCTGTTTTTT
D gene: TRBD2
J gene: TRBJ2-2
V gene: TRBV11-2
clone size: .

CDR3 protein: CATSGHTSYNSPLHF
CDR3 DNA: TGTGCCACCAGCGGGCATACCTCCTATAATTCACCCCTCCACTTT
D gene: .
J gene: TRBJ1-6
V gene: TRBV2
clone size: .

CDR3 protein: CASSQETGVNGYTF
CDR3 DNA: TGCGCCAGCAGCCAAGAGACAGGGGTTAATGGCTACACCTTC
D gene: TRBD1
J gene: TRBJ1-2
V gene: TRBV4-3
clone size: few

CDR3 protein: CATSDPGTGVFVQPQHF
CDR3 DNA: TGTGCCACCAGTGACCCAGGGACAGGGGTATTCGTTCAGCCCCAGCATTTT
D gene: TRBD1
J gene: TRBJ1-5
V gene: TRBV24-1
clone size: .

CDR3 protein: CASSLVADGYTF
CDR3 DNA: TGTGCCAGCAGCTTAGTAGCAGATGGCTACACCTTC
D gene: .
J gene: TRBJ1-2
V gene: TRBV7-9
clone size: many

CDR3 protein: CASTIFGILNTEAFF
CDR3 DNA: TGTGCCAGCACCATCTTCGGGATTTTAAACACTGAAGCTTTCTTT
D gene: .
J gene: TRBJ1-1
V gene: TRBV5-6
clone size: .

CDR3 protein: CASSVVGGNTGELFF
CDR3 DNA: TGTGCCAGCAGCGTAGTAGGGGGCAACACCGGGGAGCTGTTTTTT
D gene: TRBD1
J gene: TRBJ2-2
V gene: TRBV9
clone size: many

CDR3 protein: CASSQGLAAGTGELFF
CDR3 DNA: TGTGCCAGCAGCCAAGGACTAGCTGCCGGCACCGGGGAGCTGTTTTTT
D gene: TRBD2
J gene: TRBJ2-2
V gene: TRBV7-9
clone size: .

CDR3 protein: CASSEGARTGDQPQHF
CDR3 DNA: TGTGCCAGCAGTGAGGGTGCCCGGACAGGGGATCAGCCCCAGCATTTT
D gene: TRBD1
J gene: TRBJ1-5
V gene: TRBV2
clone size: .

CDR3 protein: CASSPTGYSNYGYTF
CDR3 DNA: TGTGCCAGCAGCCCGACGGGCTATTCTAACTATGGCTACACCTTC
D gene: .
J gene: TRBJ1-2
V gene: TRBV14
clone size: .

CDR3 protein: CSAWDSAETQYF
CDR3 DNA: TGCAGTGCTTGGGACTCCGCGGAGACCCAGTACTTC
D gene: .
J gene: TRBJ2-5
V gene: TRBV20-1
clone size: many

CDR3 protein: CSVVGGNGDDATNEKLFF
CDR3 DNA: TGCAGCGTTGTTGGCGGGAACGGGGACGATGCAACTAATGAAAAACTGTTTTTT
D gene: .
J gene: TRBJ1-4
V gene: TRBV29-1
clone size: .

CDR3 protein: CASSQGPLGELFF
CDR3 DNA: TGTGCCAGCAGCCAAGGACCTTTAGGGGAGCTGTTTTTT
D gene: .
J gene: TRBJ2-2
V gene: TRBV4-2
clone size: .

CDR3 protein: CASRSTGAFF
CDR3 DNA: TGTGCCAGCAGGAGCACCGGAGCTTTCTTT
D gene: .
J gene: TRBJ1-1
V gene: TRBV2
clone size: many

CDR3 protein: CASSSTGEVLNEQFF
CDR3 DNA: TGTGCCAGCAGCTCGACAGGGGAGGTCTTGAATGAGCAGTTCTTC
D gene: TRBD1
J gene: TRBJ2-1
V gene: TRBV7-9
clone size: .

CDR3 protein: CATSDLAPPVAYNSPLHF
CDR3 DNA: TGTGCCACCAGTGATTTGGCCCCGCCCGTGGCCTATAATTCACCCCTCCACTTT
D gene: .
J gene: TRBJ1-6
V gene: TRBV24-1
clone size: few

CDR3 protein: CASSQVRLPYGYTF
CDR3 DNA: TGTGCCAGCAGCCAAGTACGGCTACCATATGGCTACACCTTC
D gene: .
J gene: TRBJ1-2
V gene: TRBV14
clone size: .